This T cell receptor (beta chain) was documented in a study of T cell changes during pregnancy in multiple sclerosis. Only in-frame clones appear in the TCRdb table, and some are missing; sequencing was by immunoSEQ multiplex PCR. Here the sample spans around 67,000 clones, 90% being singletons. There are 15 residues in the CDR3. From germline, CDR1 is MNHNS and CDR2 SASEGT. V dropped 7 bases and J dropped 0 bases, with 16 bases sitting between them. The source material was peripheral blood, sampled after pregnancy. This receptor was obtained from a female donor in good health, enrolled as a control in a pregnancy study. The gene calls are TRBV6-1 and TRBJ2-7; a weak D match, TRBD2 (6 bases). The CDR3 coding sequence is TGTGCCAGCAATCGTATAGCGGAAAGCTCCTACGAGCAGTACTTC. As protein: CASNRIAESSYEQYF.